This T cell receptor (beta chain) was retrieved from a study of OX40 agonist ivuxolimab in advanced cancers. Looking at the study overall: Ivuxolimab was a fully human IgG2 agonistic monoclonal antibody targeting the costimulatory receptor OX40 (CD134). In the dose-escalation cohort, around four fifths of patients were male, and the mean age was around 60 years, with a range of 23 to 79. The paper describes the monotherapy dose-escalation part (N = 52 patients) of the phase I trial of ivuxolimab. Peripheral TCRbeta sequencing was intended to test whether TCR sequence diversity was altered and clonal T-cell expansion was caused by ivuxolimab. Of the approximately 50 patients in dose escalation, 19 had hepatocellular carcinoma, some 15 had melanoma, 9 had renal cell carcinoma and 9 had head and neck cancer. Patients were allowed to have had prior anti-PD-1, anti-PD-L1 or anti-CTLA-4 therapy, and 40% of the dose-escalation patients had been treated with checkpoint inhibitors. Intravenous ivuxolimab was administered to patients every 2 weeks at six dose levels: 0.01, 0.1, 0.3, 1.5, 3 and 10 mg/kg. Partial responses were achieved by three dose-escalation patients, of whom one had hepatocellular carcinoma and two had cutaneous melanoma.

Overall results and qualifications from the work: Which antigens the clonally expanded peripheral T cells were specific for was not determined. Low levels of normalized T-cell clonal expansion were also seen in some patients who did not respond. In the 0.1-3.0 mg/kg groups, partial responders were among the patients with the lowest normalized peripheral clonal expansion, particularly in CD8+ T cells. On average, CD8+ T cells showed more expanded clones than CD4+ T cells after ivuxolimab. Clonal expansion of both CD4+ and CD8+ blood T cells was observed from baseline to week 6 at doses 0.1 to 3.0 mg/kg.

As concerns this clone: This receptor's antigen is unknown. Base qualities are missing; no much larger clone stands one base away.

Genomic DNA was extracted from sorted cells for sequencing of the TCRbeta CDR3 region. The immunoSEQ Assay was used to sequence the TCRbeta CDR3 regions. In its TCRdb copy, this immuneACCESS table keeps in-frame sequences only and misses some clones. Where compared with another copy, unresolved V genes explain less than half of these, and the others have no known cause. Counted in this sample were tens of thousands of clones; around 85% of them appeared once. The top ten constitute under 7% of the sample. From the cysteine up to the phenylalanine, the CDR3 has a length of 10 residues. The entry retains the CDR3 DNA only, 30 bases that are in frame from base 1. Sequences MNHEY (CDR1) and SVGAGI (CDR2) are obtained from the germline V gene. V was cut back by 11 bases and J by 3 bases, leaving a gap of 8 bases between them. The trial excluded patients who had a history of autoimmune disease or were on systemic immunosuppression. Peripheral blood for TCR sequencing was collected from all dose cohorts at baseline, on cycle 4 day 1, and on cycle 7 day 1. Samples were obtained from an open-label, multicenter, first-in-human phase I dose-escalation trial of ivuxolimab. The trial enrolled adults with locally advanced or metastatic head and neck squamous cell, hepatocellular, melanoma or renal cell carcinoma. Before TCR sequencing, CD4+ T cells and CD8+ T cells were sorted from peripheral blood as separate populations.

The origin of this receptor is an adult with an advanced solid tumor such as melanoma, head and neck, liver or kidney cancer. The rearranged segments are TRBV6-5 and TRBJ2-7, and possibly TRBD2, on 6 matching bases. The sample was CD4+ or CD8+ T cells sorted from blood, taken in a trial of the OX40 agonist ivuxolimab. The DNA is TGTGCCCACGGGGGCTACGAGCAGTACTTC. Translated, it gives CAHGGYEQYF.